Detailed here is one TCR beta chain. Its antigen is currently unknown. This CDR3 contains 15 residues. Trimming removed 0 bases from V and 2 bases from J, with 8 bases in between. Looked up from germline, CDR1 is SGHRS and CDR2 is YFSETQ. This sample was included in a study of a mutant IDH1 vaccine in newly diagnosed glioma. Study as a whole: Radiotherapy alone preceded vaccination by 4-6 weeks; alternatively, vaccination started with temozolomide cycles. Standard pretreatment was either radiotherapy, temozolomide, or, for most, radiochemotherapy with temozolomide.

The protocol was immunoSEQ multiplex PCR, while the TCRdb copy is restricted to in-frame clones and leaves out a portion. The profile shows around 94,000 clones, about nine tenths of them singletons. Stated time point: week 47, end of study. The investigators gave 300 ug of mutant IDH1 20-mer peptide in each vaccine dose, together with topical imiquimod. The specimen was PBMCs, collected from a glioma patient whose treatment included an IDH1 peptide vaccine. The clonotype comes from a woman in her fifties or sixties with glioma. This chain joins TRBV5-1 and TRBJ2-2; D ambiguous. CDR3 region: CASSLAPANTGELFF. The CDR3 nucleotides are TGCGCCAGCAGCTTGGCTCCAGCTAACACCGGGGAGCTGTTTTTT.